The T cell receptor beta chain under discussion was sequenced for a study of T cells in women clearing cervical HPV infection (dated by TCRdb to 2017 to 2018). About the study as a whole: Cases were under 30 women with histologically confirmed HPV16-related CIN3 or worse, including a couple of invasive cancers. As quality controls, five blinded duplicates were added to each group, bringing the total to roughly 60 samples made up of roughly 50 participants and 10 replicates. Since HLA typing was available for only a few women, HLA type could not be ruled out as a confounder. Blood from cases was collected at the visit where the lesion was first found, while blood from controls was collected once the infection could no longer be detected. Nested within Costa Rica's Guanacaste HPV Natural History Study, an exploratory proof-of-principle case-control study compared TCR repertoires across cervical HPV16 outcomes. Cases and controls were matched on year of sample collection and on age within five years. For cases, the median interval between lesion detection and blood sampling was roughly 150 days, with an interquartile range of about 85 to 220 days. The 25 or so controls were women who cleared a single incident HPV16 infection within 12 months without developing precancer or cancer. The parent cohort enrolled 10,049 women aged 18 or older in Guanacaste, Costa Rica, in about 1993 to 1994 and followed the women for 7 to 8 years. Cases had a median age of about 34 years and controls had a median age of approximately 40, with no significant differences in baseline characteristics. Study-level results and caveats: Cases had lower TRBV6-7 relative abundance than controls (0.11% versus 0.16%; Bonferroni P = 0.0008). Cases were distinguished from controls with an estimated AUC of about 0.8 by random forest classifiers combining richness and V gene abundances. Because the number of T cells in each sample was unknown, differences in richness could reflect differing T-cell content rather than repertoire biology. CIN3+ cases had significantly higher TCR repertoire richness than controls across sequencing depths, but evenness did not differ between the groups. Whether associations preceded infection or resulted from infection could not be shown with the cross-sectional design, and effector/memory subsets and HPV-specific T cells were not isolated.

Every participant had a single incident cervical HPV16 infection, and prevalent HPV16 infections were excluded. Cervical HPV DNA was detected with MY09/MY11 PCR, and genotyping was done with dot-blot hybridization. Fifteen mL of heparinized blood was centrifuged, after which the buffy coat was aliquoted, frozen at -30 degrees C, and then stored at -80 degrees C. Genomic DNA was extracted from buffy coat specimens using QIAGEN kits. From cysteine to phenylalanine, the CDR3 is 14 amino acids long. Only the CDR3 bases that were read are kept: 33 of them, in frame from base 1. Per the germline V gene (reference sequence), SGHKS is the CDR1 and YYEKEE is the CDR2. TCR beta CDR3 regions were amplified by multiplex PCR from an average of about 1,100 ng genomic DNA per sample using the immunoSEQ assay. The assay corrected primer bias using a complete synthetic TCR repertoire to establish an amplification baseline. The amplicons were sequenced using the Illumina platform. The original pipeline was this. Sequences were error-corrected by clustering with frequency ratios and a modified nearest-neighbor algorithm, then analyzed in the immunoSEQ Analyzer with IMGT gene definitions. At each rarefaction depth, TCR richness and evenness were averaged across 20 rarefaction repeats, and any sample with fewer sequences than the depth was left out. Wilcoxon rank sum tests with FDR correction were used to compare relative abundances of V, D and J genes between the groups. In the blinded duplicates, the intraclass correlation was around 96% for TCR richness and averaged approximately 82% across 65 to 75 gene segments. This is the immuneACCESS table as TCRdb keeps it, with only in-frame sequences that have V and J called. A part of the clones is gone; compared with another copy, unresolved V genes explain less than half, and the rest is unexplained. V, J and clone size reflect that table, while D and trimming were determined from the DNA. The record for this sample contains 23,000 or so clones. The top ten clones comprise less than 3.5% of the sample.

Turning to this clone: Its recognized antigen is unknown. The read stops 3 residues short of the end of the CDR3; the missing end is completed from the germline J gene.

Sequencing was performed on blood buffy coat. The rearrangement combines TRBV5-5 with TRBJ2-2, with 7 middle bases fitting TRBD1. The clonotype originates from a woman between 18 and 69 years old with a cervical HPV16 infection that either progressed to CIN3+ or cleared (not recorded which). The encoded CDR3 is CASSFGTVPEKLFF. CDR3 DNA (partial): TGTGCCAGCAGCTTCGGGACAGTTCCCGAAAAG.